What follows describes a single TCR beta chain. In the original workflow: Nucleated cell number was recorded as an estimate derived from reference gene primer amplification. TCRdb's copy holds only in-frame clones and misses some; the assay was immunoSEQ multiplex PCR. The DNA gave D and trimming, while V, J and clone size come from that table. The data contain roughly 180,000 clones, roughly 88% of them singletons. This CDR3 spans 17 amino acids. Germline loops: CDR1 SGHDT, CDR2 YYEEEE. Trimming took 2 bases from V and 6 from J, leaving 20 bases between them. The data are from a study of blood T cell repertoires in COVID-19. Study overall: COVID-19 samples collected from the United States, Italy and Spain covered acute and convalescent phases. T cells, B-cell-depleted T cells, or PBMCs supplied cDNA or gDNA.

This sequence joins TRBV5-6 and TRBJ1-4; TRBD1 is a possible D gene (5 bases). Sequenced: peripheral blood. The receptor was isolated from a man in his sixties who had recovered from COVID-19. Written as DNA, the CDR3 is TGTGCCAGCAGCTTAGGGGTTCGTGGCCGTCGGGATGAAAAACTGTTTTTT. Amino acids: CASSLGVRGRRDEKLFF.